This T cell receptor (beta chain) came from a study of blood T cell repertoires in COVID-19. As originally analysed: Counts of nucleated cells, estimated from reference gene primer amplification, were obtained. The protocol was immunoSEQ multiplex PCR, while the TCRdb copy is restricted to in-frame clones and leaves out a portion. That table gives V, J and clone size, and the DNA gave D and trimming. The data hold some 270,000 clones, with 65% to 85% observed a single time. From germline, CDR1 is SGHRS and CDR2 YFSETQ. This CDR3 is 15 amino acids long. Deletions cut 2 bases from V and 3 bases from J, with 15 bases between. Living in about two dozen US areas, the participants were between about 18 and 100 years of age. Each participant's cohort was designated according to participant-reported clinical history. Recovered status in Cohort 3 required two negative PCRs, clearance, or symptom resolution.

The clonotype was recovered from a man between 45 and 60 years old who had recovered from COVID-19. The chain employs TRBV5-1 and TRBJ2-7, with D maybe TRBD2 (6 bases). Sequencing used PBMCs or T cells enriched from blood (not recorded which). CDR3 residues: CASSFSPGLGYEQYF. CDR3 DNA: TGCGCCAGCAGCTTTTCTCCGGGACTGGGCTACGAGCAGTACTTC.